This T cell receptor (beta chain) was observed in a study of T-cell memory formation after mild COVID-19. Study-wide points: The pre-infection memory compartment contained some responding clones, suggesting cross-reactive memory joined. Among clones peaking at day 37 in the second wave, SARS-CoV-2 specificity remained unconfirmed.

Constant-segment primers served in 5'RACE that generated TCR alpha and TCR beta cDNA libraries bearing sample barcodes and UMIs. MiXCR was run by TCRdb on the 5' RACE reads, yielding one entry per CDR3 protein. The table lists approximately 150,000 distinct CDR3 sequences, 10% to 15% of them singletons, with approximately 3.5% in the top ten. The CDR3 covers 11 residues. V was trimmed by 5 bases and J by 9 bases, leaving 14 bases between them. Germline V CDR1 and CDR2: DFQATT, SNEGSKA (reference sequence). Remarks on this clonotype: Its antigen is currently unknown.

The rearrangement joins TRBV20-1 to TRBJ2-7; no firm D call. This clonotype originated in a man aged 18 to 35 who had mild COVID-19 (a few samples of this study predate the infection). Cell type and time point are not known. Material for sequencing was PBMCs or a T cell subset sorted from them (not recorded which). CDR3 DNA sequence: TGCAGTGCTCCCACCGCTTATGGGCAGTACGTC. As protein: CSAPTAYGQYV.